One sample yielded the 31 T cell receptor beta chains listed below, sequenced in a study of blood T cells in healthy people across ages. A sample-barcoded 5' primer and a J-beta primer mix were used in a second PCR of roughly 7 to 12 cycles. TCRdb itself ran the 5' RACE reads through MiXCR, one entry per CDR3 protein. The table shows about 1.7 million distinct CDR3 sequences, with roughly 30% occurring only once. Sample: blood. Receptors originate from a woman between 25 and 40 years old in good health.

This clonotype was seen only a few times. The gene calls are TRBV7-2 and TRBJ2-3; TRBD2 matches 10 bases. There are 17 residues in the CDR3. The V segment lost 0 bases and the J segment 0 bases; nucleotides outside the gene matches: 3. The germline V gene has CDR1 SGHTA and CDR2 FQGNSA. In DNA form, the CDR3 reads TGTGCCAGCAGCTTAGCCTCGACTAGCGGGAGCACAGATACGCAGTATTTT. Translated, it gives CASSLASTSGSTDTQYF.

This clonotype has ten or more counts. V usage is TRBV7-2 and J usage is TRBJ1-1; tentatively, D is TRBD1 (6 bases). Germline V gives CDR1 SGHTA, CDR2 FQGNSA. Trimming removed 2 bases from V and 8 bases from J, with 12 bases in between. The length of the CDR3 is 13 residues. The CDR3 sequence: CASSLTPGTEAFF. Written as DNA, the CDR3 is TGTGCCAGCAGCTTAACTCCCGGGACAGAAGCTTTCTTT.

The chain is built from TRBV28 and TRBJ1-1; D is unresolved. Germline loops: CDR1 MDHEN, CDR2 SYDVKM. Trimming shortened V by 4 bases and J by 1 base, and 13 bases separated the two germline ends. The CDR3 sequence is 15 residues long. The CDR3 DNA follows: TGTGCCAGCAGTTCCCGTCAGGCCGGGAACACTGAAGCTTTCTTT. It yields the protein CASSSRQAGNTEAFF. Combining the CDR3 with reference TRBV28 and TRBJ1-1 gives the whole variable domain DVKVTQSSRYLVKRTGEKVFLECVQDMDHENMFWYRQDPGLGLRLIYFSYDVKMKEKGDIPEGYSVSREKKERFSLILESASTNQTSMYLCASSSRQAGNTEAFFGQGTRLTVV.

This clonotype showed up just a few times. Mismatch with germline at one junction end may stem from a read error. The chain has TRBV29-1 and TRBJ1-4; a possible D gene is TRBD1 (5 bases). Germline V gives CDR1 SQVTM, CDR2 ANQGSEA. The CDR3 sequence is 12 residues long. The DNA of the CDR3 is TGCGGCGTGGCGGAACAGGATGAAAAACTGTTTTTT. Its translation is CGVAEQDEKLFF. Together with reference TRBV29-1 and TRBJ1-4, the CDR3 gives the full variable domain: SAVISQKPSRDICQRGTSLTIQCQVDSQVTMMFWYRQQPGQSLTLIATANQGSEATYESGFVIDKFPISRPNLTFSTLTVSNMSPEDSSIYLCGVAEQDEKLFFGSGTQLSVL.

The chain is built from TRBV20-1 and TRBJ1-1; the D gene is possibly TRBD1 (5 bases). The CDR3 is 13 amino acids. The germline V and J ends were trimmed by 3 bases and 5 bases, with 13 bases remaining between them. From germline, CDR1 is DFQATT and CDR2 SNEGSKA (reference sequence). CDR3 region: CSASTGGRTEAFF. In DNA form, the CDR3 reads TGCAGTGCTAGTACAGGAGGAAGAACTGAAGCTTTCTTT.

This clonotype was picked up a small number of times. The rearrangement joins TRBV2 to TRBJ2-7, with TRBD1 matching over 7 bases. There are 13 residues in the CDR3. Germline V CDR1 and CDR2: SNHLY, FYNNEI. J lost 1 base, V lost 10 bases, and 7 bases had no gene match. CDR3 in amino acids: CATQTDRSYEQYF. The CDR3 DNA follows: TGTGCCACCCAGACGGACAGGTCCTACGAGCAGTACTTC.

The sample holds many counts of this clonotype. The chain is built from TRBV29-1 and TRBJ2-3; D remains unclear. Deletions cut 4 bases from V and 6 bases from J, with 11 bases between. The CDR3 totals 12 residues. Germline assignment: CDR1 SQVTM and CDR2 ANQGSEA. CDR3 sequence reads: CSVAPNPDTQYF. CDR3 in DNA: TGCAGCGTTGCCCCAAACCCCGATACGCAGTATTTT.

This clonotype showed up just a few times. CDR3 coding DNA: TGTGCCAGCAGCTCCCTGGGAGCTGAATCCTACAATGAGCAGTTCTTC. As protein: CASSSLGAESYNEQFF. This chain joins TRBV7-9 and TRBJ2-1, with TRBD2 as a possible D gene (5 bases). This CDR3 comprises 16 residues. Trimming took off 4 bases at V and 1 base at J, with 14 bases between the two ends. CDR1 is SEHNR, CDR2 FQNEAQ, per germline (reference sequence).

This clonotype showed up many times. The chain combines TRBV29-1 with TRBJ2-7; 9 bases line up with TRBD1. The germline gives CDR1 SQVTM, CDR2 ANQGSEA. V was pared by 5 bases and J by 3 bases, with 5 bases of the junction left unmatched. The CDR3 extends over 13 amino acids. The DNA of the CDR3 is TGCAGCGTTAAAGGACAGGGGAGCTACGAGCAGTACTTC. Its translation is CSVKGQGSYEQYF.

This chain connects TRBV5-1 to TRBJ2-3; 9 bases match TRBD2. This CDR3 region has 16 residues. The junction had 5 bases not matched to a gene; V was cut back by 0 bases and J by 3 bases. From germline, CDR1 is SGHRS and CDR2 YFSETQ. As DNA, the CDR3 is TGCGCCAGCAGCTTGGATCCAGCGGGGGGTACAGATACGCAGTATTTT. Translated, it gives CASSLDPAGGTDTQYF. Complete variable domain (other parts from reference TRBV5-1 and TRBJ2-3): KAGVTQTPRYLIKTRGQQVTLSCSPISGHRSVSWYQQTPGQGLQFLFEYFSETQRNKGNFPGRFSGRQFSNSRSEMNVSTLELGDSALYLCASSLDPAGGTDTQYFGPGTRLTVL.

The chain carries TRBV9 and TRBJ2-1; maybe TRBD1 (6 bases). CDR3 size: 15 residues. The V end was cut by 3 bases, the J end by 1 base, with 11 bases between. The germline V gene encodes CDR1 SGDLS and CDR2 YYNGEE. The CDR3 is CASSATGPSYNEQFF. The CDR3 DNA reads as TGTGCCAGCAGCGCTACAGGGCCATCCTACAATGAGCAGTTCTTC.

This clonotype came up a few times. The chain employs TRBV10-3 and TRBJ1-3, with a weak D call TRBD1 (6 bases). Germline CDR1 ENHRY, CDR2 SYGVKD. The length of the CDR3 is 15 residues. The germline V and J ends were trimmed by 11 bases and 7 bases, with 24 bases remaining between them. CDR3 DNA: TGTGCCTCCACTGGGGGGACACTAACTAGGAACACCATATATTTT. Amino acids: CASTGGTLTRNTIYF.

This clonotype has a handful of counts. The chain joins TRBV10-3 to TRBJ2-5; 7 bases fit TRBD2. Germline values: CDR1 ENHRY, CDR2 SYGVKD. V lost 9 bases and J lost 5; bases outside the gene matches: 3. CDR3 length: 11 residues. CDR3 coding DNA: TGTGCCATTGGGGAGGGTGAGACCCAGTACTTC. Translated: CAIGEGETQYF.

This clonotype was seen more than once but under ten times. The rearrangement links TRBV20-1 to TRBJ1-1; possibly TRBD1 for D (5 bases). V lost 5 bases to trimming and J lost 0 bases, with 16 bases between them. The CDR3 spans 15 residues. Germline V gene lookup returns CDR1 DFQATT and CDR2 SNEGSKA (reference sequence). The CDR3 loop is CSAASPGHLNTEAFF. DNA for the CDR3: TGCAGTGCTGCCAGTCCAGGGCATCTGAACACTGAAGCTTTCTTT.

This clonotype was counted ten times or more. The V and J genes are TRBV6-2 or TRBV6-3 and TRBJ1-6; 7 positions agree with TRBD1. The V gene's germline CDR1 is MNHEY and CDR2 SVGEGT. This CDR3 region has 14 residues. The J segment lost 10 bases and the V segment lost 6 bases, leaving 9 bases of the junction unmatched. The CDR3 sequence: CASRLWTGGSPLHF. The CDR3 DNA sequence: TGTGCCAGCAGACTTTGGACAGGCGGCTCACCCCTCCACTTT.

The V call is TRBV7-9, the J call TRBJ2-1, with TRBD2 matching over 8 bases. This CDR3 has 16 residues. V shed 1 base and J 5 bases; nucleotides not matched to a gene: 7. Looked up from germline, CDR1 is SEHNR and CDR2 is FQNEAQ (reference sequence). This chain's CDR3 is CASSLVGLVSDNEQFF. For the CDR3, the DNA is TGTGCCAGCAGCTTAGTGGGACTAGTGTCCGACAATGAGCAGTTCTTC.

This clonotype was recorded a few times. In DNA, the CDR3 is TGTGCCAGCAGTGGTAGGACAAAGAGCTCCTACGAGCAGTACTTC. Translation gives CASSGRTKSSYEQYF. The chain has TRBV2 and TRBJ2-7; possibly TRBD1 for D (5 bases). In germline, CDR1 is SNHLY, CDR2 FYNNEI. The CDR3 spans 15 residues. Trimming removed 4 bases from V and 0 bases from J, with 13 bases in between. Drawing the rest from reference TRBV2 and TRBJ2-7, the complete variable domain is EPEVTQTPSHQVTQMGQEVILRCVPISNHLYFYWYRQILGQKVEFLVSFYNNEISEKSEIFDDQFSVERPDGSNFTLKIRSTKLEDSAMYFCASSGRTKSSYEQYFGPGTRLTVT.

This clonotype was recorded a few times. Mismatch with germline at one junction end may stem from a read error. The V call is TRBV20-1, the J call TRBJ2-1; 7 nucleotides agree with TRBD2. The germline CDR1 and CDR2 sequences are DFQATT and SNEGSKA (reference sequence). CDR3 length: 15 residues. CDR3 in DNA: TGCAGTACTAGAAGTTCAGCGGGGATCTACAATGAGCAGTTCTTC. Its translation: CSTRSSAGIYNEQFF.

This chain links TRBV9 with TRBJ2-1; 8 bases agree with TRBD2. The CDR3 runs 21 residues. J gave up 0 bases and V 2 bases, and 19 bases lay outside the gene matches. Germline V CDR1 and CDR2: SGDLS, YYNGEE. The CDR3 protein is CASSVLPTQAVSGSSYNEQFF. CDR3 in DNA: TGTGCCAGCAGCGTTTTGCCCACACAGGCGGTCAGCGGGAGCTCCTACAATGAGCAGTTCTTC.

This clonotype has at least ten counts. The chain carries TRBV15 and TRBJ2-5; TRBD2 aligns across 9 bases. Germline V gene lookup returns CDR1 LNHNV and CDR2 YYDKDF (reference sequence). The CDR3 covers 16 residues. The J segment lost 1 base and the V segment lost 1 base, leaving 4 bases of the junction unmatched. The CDR3 coding sequence is TGTGCCACCAGCAGAGGAGGTAGCGGGGGCCAAGAGACCCAGTACTTC. It codes for CATSRGGSGGQETQYF.

CDR3 nucleotides: TGTGCCAGCAGCCAAGATGTACAGGGATCAAACATTCAGTACTTC. It codes for CASSQDVQGSNIQYF. The chain couples TRBV3-1 to TRBJ2-4; perhaps TRBD1 as D (6 bases). The CDR3 is 15 amino acids. The germline V and J ends were trimmed by 0 bases and 6 bases, with 12 bases remaining between them. Germline V gene data show CDR1 as LGHDT and CDR2 as YNNKEL (reference sequence). Full variable domain (remainder filled in from reference TRBV3-1 and TRBJ2-4): DTAVSQTPKYLVTQMGNDKSIKCEQNLGHDTMYWYKQDSKKFLKIMFSYNNKELIINETVPNRFSPKSPDKAHLNLHINSLELGDSAVYFCASSQDVQGSNIQYFGAGTRLSVL.

This clonotype appeared many times. The genes are TRBV6-6 and TRBJ2-7; D gene uncertain. Germline lookup yields CDR1 MNHNY and CDR2 SVGAGI (reference sequence). CDR3 length equals 13 residues. Trimming cost V 5 bases and J 1 base, with 9 bases left between them. The CDR3 DNA reads TGTGCCAGCAGTAACCGGGCGTCCTACGAGCAGTACTTC. It yields the protein CASSNRASYEQYF.

The rearrangement joins TRBV20-1 to TRBJ2-7; no reliable D call. Trimming removed 3 bases from V and 0 bases from J, with 12 bases in between. From germline, CDR1 is DFQATT and CDR2 SNEGSKA (reference sequence). The CDR3 length is 14 residues. Here the CDR3 reads CSARVPQSSYEQYF. The CDR3 DNA is TGCAGTGCTAGGGTCCCCCAGAGCTCCTACGAGCAGTACTTC.

The chain combines TRBV28 with TRBJ2-3; 12 positions agree with TRBD2. V shed 3 bases, J shed 2 bases, and the junction held 3 bases outside the gene matches. Germline CDR1 reads MDHEN; CDR2 reads SYDVKM. The CDR3 loop spans 16 amino acids. CDR3 sequence: CASSFGLAGPTDTQYF. Written as DNA, the CDR3 is TGTGCCAGCAGTTTCGGACTAGCGGGACCCACAGATACGCAGTATTTT.

V and J are TRBV9 and TRBJ2-7; TRBD2 matches at 9 bases. V shed 3 bases, J shed 7 bases, and the junction held 17 bases outside the gene matches. This CDR3 has 17 residues. CDR1 is SGDLS, CDR2 YYNGEE, per germline. The CDR3 loop is CASSASIAGARSGEQYF. The CDR3 nucleotides read TGTGCCAGCAGCGCTTCTATAGCGGGAGCTCGGTCAGGTGAGCAGTACTTC. Supplemented by reference TRBV9 and TRBJ2-7, the full variable domain reads DSGVTQTPKHLITATGQRVTLRCSPRSGDLSVYWYQQSLDQGLQFLIQYYNGEERAKGNILERFSAQQFPDLHSELNLSSLELGDSALYFCASSASIAGARSGEQYFGPGTRLTVT.

The V call is TRBV5-1, the J call TRBJ2-7; TRBD1 or TRBD2 may be the D gene (6 bases each). This CDR3 is 14 amino acids long. Trimming removed 4 bases at V and 3 bases at J, with 14 bases between. Per germline, CDR1 SGHRS and CDR2 YFSETQ. The CDR3 spells CASSIRGGGYEQYF. The CDR3 region has the DNA TGCGCCAGCAGCATTAGAGGGGGAGGCTACGAGCAGTACTTC.

Here the CDR3 reads CASSQDRALAKNIQFF. The CDR3, as DNA: TGTGCCAGCAGCCAGGACAGGGCTCTAGCCAAAAACATTCAGTTCTTC. The rearrangement uses TRBV7-2 and TRBJ2-1; TRBD1 aligns across 8 bases. Germline CDR1 is SGHTA and CDR2 is FQGNSA. Losses at the gene ends were 5 bases for V and 13 bases for J; bases not matched to a gene: 19. This CDR3 spans 16 amino acids. Variable domain in full (rest from reference TRBV7-2 and TRBJ2-1): GAGVSQSPSNKVTEKGKDVELRCDPISGHTALYWYRQSLGQGLEFLIYFQGNSAPDKSGLPSDRFSAERTGGSVSTLTIQRTQQEDSAVYLCASSQDRALAKNIQFFGPGTRLTVL.

As for this clonotype: A much larger clone differs by one base, so this may be a read error. The V gene is TRBV7-3, the J gene TRBJ2-1; D possibly uses TRBD1 or TRBD2 (5 bases each). This CDR3 spans 17 amino acids. The germline gives CDR1 SGHTA, CDR2 FQGTGA. V shed 5 bases and J shed 3 bases, with 20 bases lying between them. The chain's CDR3 is CASSPRPGPSFYNEQFF. CDR3 nucleotide sequence: TGTGCCAGCAGCCCCCGGCCGGGGCCCAGCTTCTACAATGAGCAGTTCTTC.

The rearrangement joins TRBV12-5 to TRBJ1-1; D not resolved. V was trimmed by 0 bases and J by 4 bases, leaving 6 bases between them. CDR1 is LGHNT, CDR2 FRNRAP, per germline. The CDR3 loop spans 13 amino acids. The CDR3 region is CASGLVRVTEAFF. The CDR3 DNA sequence: TGTGCTAGTGGTTTGGTACGTGTCACTGAAGCTTTCTTT.

This clonotype has ten or more counts. V and J are TRBV7-2 and TRBJ2-7; 9 bases fit TRBD2. This CDR3 spans 15 amino acids. V lost 1 base and J lost 3; bases outside the gene matches: 4. Germline loops: CDR1 SGHTA, CDR2 FQGNSA. In DNA form, the CDR3 reads TGTGCCAGCAGCTTAGGTGCTAGCGGGATCTACGAGCAGTACTTC. It codes for CASSLGASGIYEQYF.

The chain has TRBV20-1 and TRBJ2-3; 15 nucleotides line up with TRBD2. CDR1 is DFQATT and CDR2 is SNEGSKA in the germline V gene (reference sequence). CDR3 length equals 21 residues. The trim removed 4 bases at V and 4 bases at J, leaving 21 bases unmatched. In nucleotides, the CDR3 is TGCAGTGCTACACCCTCCCGGACTAGCGGGAGGGGGTTGGTGGCCCCAGATACGCAGTATTTT. This encodes CSATPSRTSGRGLVAPDTQYF.